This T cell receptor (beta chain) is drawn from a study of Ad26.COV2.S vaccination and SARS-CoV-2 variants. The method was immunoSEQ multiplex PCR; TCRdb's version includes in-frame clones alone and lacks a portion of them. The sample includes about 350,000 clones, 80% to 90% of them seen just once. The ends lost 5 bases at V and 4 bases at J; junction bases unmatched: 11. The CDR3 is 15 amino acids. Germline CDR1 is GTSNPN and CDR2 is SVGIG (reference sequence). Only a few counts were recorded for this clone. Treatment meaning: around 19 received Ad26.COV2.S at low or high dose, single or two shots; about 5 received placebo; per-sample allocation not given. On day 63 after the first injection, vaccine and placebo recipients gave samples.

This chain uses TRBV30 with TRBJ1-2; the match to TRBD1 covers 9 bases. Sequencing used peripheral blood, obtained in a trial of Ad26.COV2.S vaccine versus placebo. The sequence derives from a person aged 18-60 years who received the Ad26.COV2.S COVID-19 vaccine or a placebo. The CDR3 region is CAWYRDRAMSYGYTF. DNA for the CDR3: TGTGCCTGGTACCGGGACAGGGCTATGAGCTATGGCTACACCTTC.